Below, 21 T cell receptor beta chains from the same sample are listed, as sequenced in a study of cytomegalovirus exposure and HLA in healthy donors. The PCR ran on 60 Vbeta and 13 Jbeta primers. Sequencing used immunoSEQ multiplex PCR; TCRdb keeps in-frame clones, though not all of them. The sample has some 150,000 clones; 60% to 70% are singletons. The source material was PBMCs. These receptors were collected from a woman aged 60 to 75 in good health and CMV-seropositive.

This sequence joins TRBV7-7 and TRBJ1-3; 7 bases agree with TRBD1. Unmatched junction bases numbered 9, after V lost 0 bases and J lost 1 base. This CDR3 region has 18 residues. Germline CDR1 reads SSHAT; CDR2 reads FNYEAQ (reference sequence). The CDR3 spells CASSLAQNLQGSGNTIYF. The CDR3 nucleotides are TGTGCCAGCAGCTTAGCGCAAAATCTACAGGGGTCTGGAAACACCATATATTTT.

This chain connects TRBV2 to TRBJ2-7; a possible D gene is TRBD2 (5 bases). Germline V CDR1 and CDR2: SNHLY, FYNNEI. CDR3 length: 11 amino acids. Trimming shortened V by 8 bases and J by 5 bases, and 10 bases separated the two germline ends. The DNA for the CDR3 is TGTGCCAGCGGGAGATACAACGAGCAGTACTTC. As protein: CASGRYNEQYF. The whole variable domain, remainder taken from reference TRBV2 and TRBJ2-7, is EPEVTQTPSHQVTQMGQEVILRCVPISNHLYFYWYRQILGQKVEFLVSFYNNEISEKSEIFDDQFSVERPDGSNFTLKIRSTKLEDSAMYFCASGRYNEQYFGPGTRLTVT.

The CDR3 DNA is TGCGCCAGCAGGGGAACTTGGGGCCCCTATAACTATGGCTACACCTTC. It specifies CASRGTWGPYNYGYTF. The J gene is TRBJ1-2, the V gene TRBV10-2; a possible D gene is TRBD1 (5 bases). Germline CDR1 reads WSHSY; CDR2 reads SAAADI. The CDR3 consists of 16 residues. Trimming pared 6 bases from V and 1 base from J, leaving 18 bases between.

The chain carries TRBV28 and TRBJ1-5; 8 bases agree with TRBD1. The CDR3 extends over 14 amino acids. Germline values: CDR1 MDHEN, CDR2 SYDVKM. V was pared by 6 bases and J by 6 bases, with 7 bases of the junction left unmatched. The CDR3 coding sequence is TGTGCCAGCAGCAGGACAGGGCTCTCTCAGCCCCAGCATTTT. It encodes CASSRTGLSQPQHF.

This clone occurred a few times. The chain joins TRBV5-1 to TRBJ2-7, with 10 bases lining up with TRBD2. The CDR3 extends over 18 amino acids. The junction had 10 bases not matched to a gene; V was cut back by 1 base and J by 0 bases. Germline CDR1 is SGHRS and CDR2 is YFSETQ. Here the CDR3 DNA reads TGCGCCAGCAGCTTGTTTGGACCTAGCGGGGGCAACTCCTACGAGCAGTACTTC. This translates into CASSLFGPSGGNSYEQYF.

This clone was seen more than once but under ten times. The chain carries TRBV7-2 and TRBJ2-1; 9 nucleotides align to TRBD2. The V and J ends lost 1 base and 9 bases, in that order; junction bases with no gene match: 10. Germline CDR1 reads SGHTA; CDR2 reads FQGNSA. CDR3 length: 16 residues. The CDR3 DNA follows: TGTGCCAGCAGCTTAGGGGCGGGAGGGCCTGGAGGTGAGCAGTTCTTC. Translation gives CASSLGAGGPGGEQFF.

This clone has only a few counts. This sequence joins TRBV7-2 and TRBJ2-7, with D tentatively TRBD2 (5 bases). Germline CDR1 reads SGHTA; CDR2 reads FQGNSA. The CDR3 loop spans 14 amino acids. Trimming stripped 1 base from V and 0 bases from J, with 7 bases between. This CDR3 reads CASSLVGSSYEQYF. In DNA form, the CDR3 reads TGTGCCAGCAGCTTAGTTGGGAGCTCCTACGAGCAGTACTTC.

Note on this clone: The junction does not match germline at one end; this may be a read error. The rearrangement links TRBV2 to TRBJ2-1; 10 bases agree with TRBD2. Germline CDR1 reads SNHLY; CDR2 reads FYNNEI. The CDR3 is made up of 15 amino acids. CDR3 sequence reads: CASSAIAGGYTEQFF. CDR3 sequence (DNA): TGTGCCAGCAGTGCCATAGCGGGAGGTTACACTGAGCAGTTCTTC.

Here the CDR3 DNA reads TGTGCCAGTAGGAAAGGACATGACGGATTTTATGGCTACACCTTC. Amino acid sequence: CASRKGHDGFYGYTF. This chain joins TRBV19 and TRBJ1-2; possible D gene TRBD1, 5 bases. CDR1 is LNHDA, CDR2 SQIVND, per germline (reference sequence). V was cut by 6 bases and J by 5 bases, with 19 bases left in between. The CDR3 spans 15 residues. Full variable domain (outside the CDR3, taken from reference TRBV19 and TRBJ1-2): DGGITQSPKYLFRKEGQNVTLSCEQNLNHDAMYWYRQDPGQGLRLIYYSQIVNDFQKGDIAEGYSVSREKKESFPLTVTSAQKNPTAFYLCASRKGHDGFYGYTFGSGTRLTVV.

The chain is built from TRBV7-2 and TRBJ2-2, with a tentative D call TRBD2 (6 bases). The CDR3 runs to 14 residues. V was cut by 1 base and J by 4 bases, with 7 bases left in between. The V gene's germline CDR1 is SGHTA and CDR2 FQGNSA. CDR3 residues: CASSLVGGTGELFF. In DNA form, the CDR3 reads TGTGCCAGCAGCTTAGTCGGGGGCACCGGGGAGCTGTTTTTT.

CDR3 DNA: TGTGCCAGCAGCGTAGAGGGAGGGGTGGGCACTGAAGCTTTCTTT. Encoded protein: CASSVEGGVGTEAFF. This chain joins TRBV9 and TRBJ1-1, with D tentatively TRBD1 (5 bases). With 0 bases removed from V and 4 bases from J, the gap between germline ends came to 13 bases. Germline lookup yields CDR1 SGDLS and CDR2 YYNGEE. CDR3 length equals 15 residues.

CDR3 loop: CASSSGLAGDEQYF. The CDR3 nucleotides are TGTGCCAGCAGCTCGGGACTAGCGGGAGACGAGCAGTACTTC. V usage is TRBV7-3 and J usage is TRBJ2-7; TRBD2 matches 14 bases. The germline V gene has CDR1 SGHTA and CDR2 FQGTGA. V lost 4 bases, J lost 5 bases, and 1 base stayed unmatched. The CDR3 covers 14 residues.

This chain links TRBV6-5 with TRBJ1-1, with no clear D. Germline V gives CDR1 MNHEY, CDR2 SVGAGI. The V end lost 8 bases, the J end lost 0 bases, and 10 bases lay between the germline ends. The CDR3 is 13 residues long. The CDR3 loop reads CASAPVMNTEAFF. CDR3 coding DNA: TGTGCCAGCGCCCCAGTCATGAACACTGAAGCTTTCTTT.

This clone has a handful of counts. The CDR3 sequence: CASSSTLIGGAFSYNEQFF. The CDR3 DNA follows: TGTGCCAGCAGCTCTACTTTAATCGGGGGGGCTTTCTCCTACAATGAGCAGTTCTTC. The gene calls are TRBV7-3 and TRBJ2-1; 8 bases fit TRBD2. Germline loops: CDR1 SGHTA, CDR2 FQGTGA. This CDR3 is 19 amino acids long. Trimming removed 4 bases from V and 0 bases from J; junction bases left unmatched: 14.

The V and J genes are TRBV7-9 and TRBJ2-7; D remains ambiguous. Germline loops: CDR1 SEHNR, CDR2 FQNEAQ (reference sequence). This CDR3 has 12 amino acids. The germline V and J ends were trimmed by 3 bases and 4 bases, with 7 bases remaining between them. CDR3 in DNA: TGTGCCAGCAGCTTCTCACTGTACGAGCAGTACTTC. It yields the protein CASSFSLYEQYF.

V and J are TRBV4-2 and TRBJ2-7, with 8 bases lining up with TRBD2. Germline V gene sequence: CDR1 LGHNA, CDR2 YNFKEQ. The CDR3 has 16 amino acids. The junction had 6 bases not matched to a gene; V was cut back by 2 bases and J by 0 bases. The DNA for the CDR3 is TGTGCCAGCAGCCAAATACGAACTAGCGGCTCCTACGAGCAGTACTTC. Amino acids: CASSQIRTSGSYEQYF.

The chain recombines TRBV19 with TRBJ2-1; 7 bases map to TRBD2. The CDR3 is made up of 14 amino acids. After removal of 6 bases from V and 0 bases from J, the junction contained 2 bases not matched to a gene. Germline assignment: CDR1 LNHDA and CDR2 SQIVND (reference sequence). In DNA form, the CDR3 reads TGTGCCAGTAGCCCTAGCGGCTCCTACAATGAGCAGTTCTTC. Amino acids: CASSPSGSYNEQFF.

This clone was observed a handful of times. The rearrangement joins TRBV10-3 to TRBJ2-7; the D gene is possibly TRBD1 (6 bases). The CDR3 is 14 residues long. Germline CDR1 ENHRY, CDR2 SYGVKD. Trimming took off 3 bases at V and 2 bases at J, with 11 bases between the two ends. The CDR3 bases are TGTGCCATCAGTGACCGGGACAAGACCTACGAGCAGTACTTC. Translated, it gives CAISDRDKTYEQYF.

The chain combines TRBV14 with TRBJ2-7, with 9 bases identical to TRBD2. Germline trimming cut 0 bases from V and 3 bases from J; bases unmatched to any gene: 12. The CDR3 has 18 amino acids. CDR1 is SGHDN and CDR2 is FVKESK in the germline V gene. The CDR3 protein is CASSQELVIAGEHYEQYF. DNA for the CDR3: TGTGCCAGCAGCCAAGAATTGGTGATAGCGGGAGAACACTACGAGCAGTACTTC. Filled out from reference TRBV14 and TRBJ2-7, the complete variable domain reads EAGVTQFPSHSVIEKGQTVTLRCDPISGHDNLYWYRRVMGKEIKFLLHFVKESKQDESGMPNNRFLAERTGGTYSTLKVQPAELEDSGVYFCASSQELVIAGEHYEQYFGPGTRLTVT.

This chain's CDR3 is CASSLSTGVGGNTIYF. CDR3 coding DNA: TGTGCCAGCAGCCTTTCGACAGGGGTGGGTGGAAACACCATATATTTT. The chain couples TRBV7-2 to TRBJ1-3; 8 nucleotides align to TRBD1. After removal of 5 bases from V and 3 bases from J, the junction contained 9 bases not matched to a gene. The CDR3 is 16 residues long. Germline V gives CDR1 SGHTA, CDR2 FQGNSA.

This chain connects TRBV5-1 to TRBJ1-2, with TRBD1 matching over 8 bases. There are 15 residues in the CDR3. J gave up 4 bases and V 4 bases, and 9 bases lay outside the gene matches. CDR1 is SGHRS and CDR2 is YFSETQ in the germline V gene. The CDR3 spells CASSPAGGPPYGYTF. DNA of the CDR3: TGCGCCAGCAGCCCGGCAGGGGGCCCGCCCTATGGCTACACCTTC. Looking up the rest from reference TRBV5-1 and TRBJ1-2 gives the full variable domain: KAGVTQTPRYLIKTRGQQVTLSCSPISGHRSVSWYQQTPGQGLQFLFEYFSETQRNKGNFPGRFSGRQFSNSRSEMNVSTLELGDSALYLCASSPAGGPPYGYTFGSGTRLTVV.